This is a list of T cell receptor beta chains from one sample in a study of blood T cell repertoires in COVID-19. This table comes from immunoSEQ multiplex PCR, and its TCRdb copy is limited to in-frame clones, with some not included. This table has just over 350,000 clones, 87% appearing once. Source material: PBMCs or T cells enriched from blood (not recorded which). These receptor sequences come from a woman in her twenties or thirties who had recovered from COVID-19. The CDR3 runs from the conserved cysteine through the conserved F or W. Each record gives: CDR3 protein, CDR3 DNA, D gene, V gene, clone size, J gene. D genes are given only for firm matches. Size is stated for part of the rows, as once, few or many counts, or as a class when the clone is expanded.

CDR3: CASRPQGANEKLFF
DNA: TGTGCCAGCAGACCACAGGGGGCAAACGAAAAACTGTTTTTT
D: TRBD1
V: TRBV6-5
size: NA
J: TRBJ1-4

CDR3: CASSFSTGYGYTF
DNA: TGTGCCAGCAGCTTTTCGACAGGGTATGGCTACACCTTC
D: TRBD1
V: TRBV5-8
size: NA
J: TRBJ1-2

CDR3: CASSLQRRTNEKLFF
DNA: TGCGCCAGCAGCTTACAGCGGCGGACTAATGAAAAACTGTTTTTT
D: NA
V: TRBV4-1
size: NA
J: TRBJ1-4

CDR3: CASSWTGETEAFF
DNA: TGTGCCAGCAGCTGGACAGGGGAGACTGAAGCTTTCTTT
D: TRBD1
V: TRBV7-2
size: once
J: TRBJ1-1

CDR3: CASSNPCTGETEAFF
DNA: TGTGCCAGCAGCAACCCATGCACGGGGGAAACTGAAGCTTTCTTT
D: NA
V: TRBV21-1
size: NA
J: TRBJ1-1

CDR3: CASSLPDRVATREQYF
DNA: TGTGCCAGCAGCCTCCCGGACAGGGTGGCGACTAGGGAGCAGTACTTC
D: TRBD1
V: TRBV7-9
size: NA
J: TRBJ2-7

CDR3: CAWISSSSYNEQFF
DNA: TGTGCCTGGATTAGCTCAAGCTCCTACAATGAGCAGTTCTTC
D: NA
V: TRBV30
size: NA
J: TRBJ2-1

CDR3: CASSELANQPQHF
DNA: TGTGCCAGCAGTGAACTGGCTAATCAGCCCCAGCATTTT
D: NA
V: TRBV2
size: NA
J: TRBJ1-5

CDR3: CASSQDTRNYGYTF
DNA: TGTGCCAGCAGCCAAGATACCAGAAACTATGGCTACACCTTC
D: NA
V: TRBV3-1/TRBV3-2
size: NA
J: TRBJ1-2

CDR3: CASSLDVGSLNEQYF
DNA: TGCGCCAGCAGCTTGGATGTCGGTTCGCTGAACGAGCAGTACTTC
D: NA
V: TRBV5-1
size: NA
J: TRBJ2-7

CDR3: CASSGTGVGTEAFF
DNA: TGTGCCAGTAGTGGTACAGGGGTAGGCACTGAAGCTTTCTTT
D: TRBD1
V: TRBV19
size: NA
J: TRBJ1-1

CDR3: CASSTQGGADIQYF
DNA: TGTGCCAGCAGCACGCAGGGAGGGGCGGACATTCAGTACTTC
D: TRBD2
V: TRBV5-4
size: NA
J: TRBJ2-4

CDR3: CASSLGTSGTADTQYF
DNA: TGTGCCAGCAGCCTCGGGACTAGCGGGACGGCAGATACGCAGTATTTT
D: TRBD2
V: TRBV4-2
size: NA
J: TRBJ2-3

CDR3: CASSAHFQGQNYGYTF
DNA: TGTGCCAGCAGCGCGCACTTTCAGGGGCAAAACTATGGCTACACCTTC
D: NA
V: TRBV7-9
size: NA
J: TRBJ1-2

CDR3: CASSFGPHSGTQHF
DNA: TGTGCCAGCAGTTTCGGCCCACATTCGGGGACCCAGCATTTT
D: NA
V: TRBV27
size: few
J: TRBJ1-5

CDR3: CASSPDTSMNTEAFF
DNA: TGCGCCAGCAGCCCCGACACGAGTATGAACACTGAAGCTTTCTTT
D: NA
V: TRBV5-1
size: NA
J: TRBJ1-1

CDR3: CASSQGSVSGNTIYF
DNA: TGCGCCAGCAGCCAAGGGTCAGTCTCTGGAAACACCATATATTTT
D: NA
V: TRBV4-1
size: NA
J: TRBJ1-3

CDR3: CASSDEVSQPQHF
DNA: TGTGCCAGCAGTGATGAAGTTAGTCAGCCCCAGCATTTT
D: NA
V: TRBV2
size: NA
J: TRBJ1-5

CDR3: CASSFADSRGLRNSPLHF
DNA: TGCGCCAGCAGCTTCGCCGACTCAAGGGGGTTACGGAATTCACCCCTCCACTTT
D: NA
V: TRBV5-1
size: NA
J: TRBJ1-6

CDR3: CAWNAGGTYGYTF
DNA: TGTGCCTGGAACGCGGGGGGCACCTATGGCTACACCTTC
D: NA
V: TRBV30
size: NA
J: TRBJ1-2

CDR3: CASSMGGPYEQYF
DNA: TGTGCCAGTAGTATGGGGGGGCCCTACGAGCAGTACTTC
D: NA
V: TRBV19
size: NA
J: TRBJ2-7

CDR3: CASSGLANTGELFF
DNA: TGTGCCAGCAGCGGACTAGCGAACACCGGGGAGCTGTTTTTT
D: TRBD2
V: TRBV3-1/TRBV3-2
size: NA
J: TRBJ2-2

CDR3: CASSLTGRHGYTF
DNA: TGTGCCAGCAGCTTGACAGGGCGGCATGGCTACACCTTC
D: TRBD1
V: TRBV7-2
size: NA
J: TRBJ1-2

CDR3: CASSPGQVIAGELFF
DNA: TGCGCCAGCAGCCCGGGACAGGTGATCGCCGGGGAGCTGTTTTTT
D: TRBD1
V: TRBV5-1
size: once
J: TRBJ2-2

CDR3: CSVCERVYPYEQYF
DNA: TGCAGCGTATGTGAGCGGGTTTATCCCTACGAGCAGTACTTC
D: NA
V: TRBV29-1
size: once
J: TRBJ2-7

CDR3: CSVEDTATEAFF
DNA: TGCAGCGTTGAAGACACAGCCACTGAAGCTTTCTTT
D: NA
V: TRBV29-1
size: NA
J: TRBJ1-1

CDR3: CASRPFSGGGNTIYF
DNA: TGTGCCAGTAGACCTTTCTCAGGGGGAGGAAACACCATATATTTT
D: TRBD1
V: TRBV19
size: NA
J: TRBJ1-3

CDR3: CASSEQGPNEKLFF
DNA: TGTGCCAGCAGTGAACAGGGGCCTAATGAAAAACTGTTTTTT
D: NA
V: TRBV2
size: NA
J: TRBJ1-4

CDR3: CASSLQKNRVGYTF
DNA: TGTGCCAGCAGTTTGCAAAAAAACAGGGTCGGCTACACCTTC
D: NA
V: TRBV27
size: once
J: TRBJ1-2

CDR3: CASYSGGYNEQFF
DNA: TGTGCCAGCTATAGCGGGGGCTACAATGAGCAGTTCTTC
D: TRBD2
V: TRBV2
size: NA
J: TRBJ2-1

CDR3: CASSLVDRAYGYTF
DNA: TGTGCCAGCAGTTTAGTCGACAGGGCCTATGGCTACACCTTC
D: TRBD1
V: TRBV28
size: NA
J: TRBJ1-2

CDR3: CASSIDSSTNEKLFF
DNA: TGTGCCAGCAGCATTGACAGCTCAACTAATGAAAAACTGTTTTTT
D: NA
V: TRBV5-4
size: NA
J: TRBJ1-4

CDR3: CASSDPATGDTEAFF
DNA: TGCGCCAGCAGCGATCCTGCGACAGGGGACACTGAAGCTTTCTTT
D: TRBD1
V: TRBV4-1
size: once
J: TRBJ1-1

CDR3: CASSPPGTDTQYF
DNA: TGTGCCAGCAGCCCACCAGGGACAGATACGCAGTATTTT
D: NA
V: TRBV11-2
size: NA
J: TRBJ2-3

CDR3: CASSISVFGDEQYF
DNA: TGTGCCAGCAGTATCTCAGTTTTTGGTGACGAGCAGTACTTC
D: NA
V: TRBV6-5
size: NA
J: TRBJ2-7

CDR3: CASSLSPAGLSNQPQHF
DNA: TGTGCCAGCAGCTTGTCCCCGGCAGGACTTAGCAATCAGCCCCAGCATTTT
D: NA
V: TRBV5-5
size: NA
J: TRBJ1-5

CDR3: CASSLGGTVGPLEEFF
DNA: TGTGCCAGCAGCTTAGGGGGGACAGTGGGCCCTCTTGAGGAGTTCTTC
D: TRBD1
V: TRBV11-3
size: NA
J: TRBJ2-1

CDR3: CASSSPRLAGGPQETQYF
DNA: TGTGCCAGCAGTTCCCCCCGACTAGCGGGAGGGCCCCAAGAGACCCAGTACTTC
D: TRBD2
V: TRBV6-2/TRBV6-3
size: NA
J: TRBJ2-5

CDR3: CASSSGGEQYF
DNA: TGTGCCAGCAGTTCGGGAGGGGAGCAGTACTTC
D: TRBD2
V: TRBV6-5
size: NA
J: TRBJ2-7

CDR3: CASSPLRQHNEQFF
DNA: TGTGCCAGCTCACCATTGAGGCAACACAATGAGCAGTTCTTC
D: NA
V: TRBV18
size: NA
J: TRBJ2-1

CDR3: CSASMSQGSSYEQYF
DNA: TGCAGTGCTAGTATGTCCCAGGGCTCGTCCTACGAGCAGTACTTC
D: NA
V: TRBV20-1
size: NA
J: TRBJ2-7

CDR3: CASGGGGRETQYF
DNA: TGTGCCAGCGGAGGGGGGGGCCGAGAGACCCAGTACTTC
D: NA
V: TRBV9
size: NA
J: TRBJ2-5

CDR3: CASSLRLNTEAFF
DNA: TGTGCCAGCAGTTTGCGGCTGAACACTGAAGCTTTCTTT
D: NA
V: TRBV27
size: NA
J: TRBJ1-1

CDR3: CASSPLLQETQYF
DNA: TGTGCCAGCAGCCCCTTGTTACAAGAGACCCAGTACTTC
D: NA
V: TRBV7-2
size: NA
J: TRBJ2-5

CDR3: CASSPNPNSGANVLTF
DNA: TGTGCCAGCAGTCCTAATCCCAACTCTGGGGCCAACGTCCTGACTTTC
D: NA
V: TRBV9
size: NA
J: TRBJ2-6

CDR3: CASSSLPRTGGIDTQYF
DNA: TGTGCCAGCAGCTCTCTTCCCAGGACAGGGGGGATAGATACGCAGTATTTT
D: TRBD1
V: TRBV7-6
size: NA
J: TRBJ2-3

CDR3: CASSLSGQASGNTIYF
DNA: TGTGCCAGCAGTTTAAGTGGGCAGGCCTCTGGAAACACCATATATTTT
D: NA
V: TRBV6-5
size: NA
J: TRBJ1-3

CDR3: CASSPGLAGSSYNEQFF
DNA: TGTGCCAGTTCACCGGGACTAGCGGGGAGCTCCTACAATGAGCAGTTCTTC
D: TRBD2
V: TRBV19
size: NA
J: TRBJ2-1

CDR3: CASSSRAGGYTF
DNA: TGTGCCAGCAGCTCCAGGGCAGGTGGCTACACCTTC
D: NA
V: TRBV7-9
size: few
J: TRBJ1-2

CDR3: CASRGTRSTNEKLFF
DNA: TGTGCCAGTAGGGGCACTCGGTCGACTAATGAAAAACTGTTTTTT
D: NA
V: TRBV19
size: NA
J: TRBJ1-4

CDR3: CASSPASGSNEQFF
DNA: TGTGCCAGCTCACCCGCTAGCGGGAGTAATGAGCAGTTCTTC
D: TRBD2
V: TRBV18
size: NA
J: TRBJ2-1

CDR3: CASSLGDQDSGNTIYF
DNA: TGTGCCAGCAGCTTAGGAGACCAGGACTCTGGAAACACCATATATTTT
D: NA
V: TRBV7-8
size: NA
J: TRBJ1-3

CDR3: CSVDSGLNEQYF
DNA: TGCAGCGTTGACTCGGGTCTGAACGAGCAGTACTTC
D: NA
V: TRBV29-1
size: NA
J: TRBJ2-7

CDR3: CASTSSYNSPLHF
DNA: TGTGCCAGCACTAGCTCCTATAATTCACCCCTCCACTTT
D: NA
V: TRBV28
size: NA
J: TRBJ1-6